This T cell receptor (beta chain) comes out of a study of beta chain features in type 1 diabetes. About the research overall: No age, gender or cell yield differences were seen between patients and healthy donors. The number of sorted cells examined across all samples was some 100 million. Study findings and constraints: In type 1 diabetes patients, VDJ junctions had fewer insertions; deletions at these junctions were more frequent. Across all four CD4+ subsets, people with type 1 diabetes showed modestly shorter TCRB CDR3s.

A word on this clone: Its antigen is unknown.

CD4+ naive, central memory, regulatory and stem cell-like memory subsets were isolated by sorting on CD45RO/CCR7/CD25/CD127/CD95/CD27. The CDR3 has 16 residues. The germline gives CDR1 SGHNT, CDR2 YYREEE (reference sequence). V lost 7 bases and J lost 4; bases outside the gene matches: 13. The isolated RNA, all of it, was reverse transcribed, so expressed TCRB transcripts were what got sequenced. Using immunoSEQ multiplex PCR, the repertoire was profiled, and TCRdb retains in-frame clones only, with some absent. This sample has more than 100,000 clones, with roughly 15% found just once. The sequencing input was central memory CD4+ T cells from blood. The gene calls are TRBV5-4 and TRBJ1-2; 10 nucleotides match TRBD1. The receptor was isolated from a man aged 30-40 years with type 1 diabetes. For the CDR3, the DNA is TGTGCCAGCTCGCCCGAATGGGGACAGGGGAGCTATGGCTACACCTTC. Its protein is CASSPEWGQGSYGYTF.